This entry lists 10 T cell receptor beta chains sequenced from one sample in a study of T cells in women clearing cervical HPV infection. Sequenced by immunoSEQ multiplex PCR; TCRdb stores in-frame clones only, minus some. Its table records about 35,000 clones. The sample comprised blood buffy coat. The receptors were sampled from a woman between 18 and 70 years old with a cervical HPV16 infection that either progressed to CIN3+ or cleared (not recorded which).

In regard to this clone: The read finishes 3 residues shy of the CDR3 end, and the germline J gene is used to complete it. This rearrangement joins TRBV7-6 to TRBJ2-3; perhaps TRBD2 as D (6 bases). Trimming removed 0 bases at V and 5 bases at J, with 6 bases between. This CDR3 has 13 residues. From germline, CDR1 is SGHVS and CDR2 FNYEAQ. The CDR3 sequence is CASSLASGDTQYF. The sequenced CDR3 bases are TGTGCCAGCAGCTTAGCTAGCGGAGATACG.

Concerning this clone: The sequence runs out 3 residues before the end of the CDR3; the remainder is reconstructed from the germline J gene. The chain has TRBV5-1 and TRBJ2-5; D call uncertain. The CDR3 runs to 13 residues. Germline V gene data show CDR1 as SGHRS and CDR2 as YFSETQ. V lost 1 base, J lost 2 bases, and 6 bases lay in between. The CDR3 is CASSLFSQETQYF. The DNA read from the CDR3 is TGCGCCAGCAGCTTGTTTTCGCAAGAGACC.

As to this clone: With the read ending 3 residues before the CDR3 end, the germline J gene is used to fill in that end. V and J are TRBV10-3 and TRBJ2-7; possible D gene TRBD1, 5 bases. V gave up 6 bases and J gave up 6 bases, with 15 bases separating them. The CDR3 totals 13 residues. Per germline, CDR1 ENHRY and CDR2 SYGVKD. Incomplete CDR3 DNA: TGTGCCATCAGATTCGGCAGGGCAGGCGAG. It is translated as CAIRFGRAGE. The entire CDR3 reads CAIRFGRAGEQYF.

The covered CDR3 bases are TGTGCCAGCAGTGATTCAGGGAGCTTCGCGTTGCTCACAGATACG. Amino acid sequence: CASSDSGSFALLTDT. The complete CDR3 sequence is CASSDSGSFALLTDTQYF. The rearrangement joins TRBV2 to TRBJ2-3, with D perhaps matching TRBD1 or TRBD2 (5 bases each). The read gets to within 3 residues of the CDR3 end, and the germline J gene fills in the rest. V lost 3 bases and J 2 bases, leaving 21 bases between the germline ends. Germline V CDR1 and CDR2: SNHLY, FYNNEI. The CDR3 covers 18 residues.

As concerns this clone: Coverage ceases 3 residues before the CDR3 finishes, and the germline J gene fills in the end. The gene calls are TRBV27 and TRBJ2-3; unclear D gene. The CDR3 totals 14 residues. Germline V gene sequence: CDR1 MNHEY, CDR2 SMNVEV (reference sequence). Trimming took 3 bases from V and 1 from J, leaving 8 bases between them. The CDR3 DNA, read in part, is TGTGCCAGCAGTTTCGGTGATGGCACAGATACG. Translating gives CASSFGDGTDT. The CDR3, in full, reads CASSFGDGTDTQYF.

The CDR3 bases that were read are TGTGCCAGCAGTCAGCGGGAGATTCGGGATACG. It is translated as CASSQREIRDT. The CDR3 in full is CASSQREIRDTQYF. This chain uses TRBV2 with TRBJ2-3; 8 bases are shared with TRBD2. The read gets to within 3 residues of the CDR3 end, and the germline J gene fills in the rest. The CDR3 is 14 amino acids. With 5 bases clipped from V and 6 bases from J, the junction kept 7 bases outside the gene matches. From germline, CDR1 is SNHLY and CDR2 FYNNEI.

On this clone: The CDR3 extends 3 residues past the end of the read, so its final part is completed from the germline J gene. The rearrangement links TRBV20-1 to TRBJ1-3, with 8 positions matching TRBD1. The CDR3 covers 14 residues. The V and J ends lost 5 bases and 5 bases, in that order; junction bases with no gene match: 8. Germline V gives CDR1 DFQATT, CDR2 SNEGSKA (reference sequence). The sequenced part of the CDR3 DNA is TGCAGTGCTTTATCCGGGACAGGTCGAAACACC. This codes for CSALSGTGRNT. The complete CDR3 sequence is CSALSGTGRNTIYF.

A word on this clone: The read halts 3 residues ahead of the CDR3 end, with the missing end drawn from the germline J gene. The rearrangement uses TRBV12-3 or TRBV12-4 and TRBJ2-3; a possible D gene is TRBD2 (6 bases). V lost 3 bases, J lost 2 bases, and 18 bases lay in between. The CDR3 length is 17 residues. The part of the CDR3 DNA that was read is TGTGCCAGCAGTTTGACACTCATGGGGGGATCCACAGATACG. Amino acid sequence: CASSLTLMGGSTDT. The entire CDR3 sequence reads CASSLTLMGGSTDTQYF.

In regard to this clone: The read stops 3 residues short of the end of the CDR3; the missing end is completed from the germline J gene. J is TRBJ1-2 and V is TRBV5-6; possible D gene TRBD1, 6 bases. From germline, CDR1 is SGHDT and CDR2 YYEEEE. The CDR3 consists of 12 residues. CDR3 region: CASSLGGGGYTF. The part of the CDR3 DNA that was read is TGTGCCAGCAGCTTAGGGGGGGGCGGC.

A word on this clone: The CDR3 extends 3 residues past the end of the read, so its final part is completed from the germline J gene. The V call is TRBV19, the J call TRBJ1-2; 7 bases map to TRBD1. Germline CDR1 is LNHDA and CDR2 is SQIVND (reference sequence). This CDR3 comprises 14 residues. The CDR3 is CASRDRNPTDTYTF. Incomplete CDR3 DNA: TGTGCCAGTAGGGACAGGAACCCCACAGATACC.